These 16 T cell receptor beta chains share one sample of origin, sequenced in a study of T-cell reconstitution after alpha-beta-depleted transplantation in children. During its preparation, the TCRbeta library received unique molecular identifiers. TCRdb redid the calling of the PCR reads with MiXCR, one entry per CDR3 protein. This repertoire shows around 600,000 distinct CDR3 sequences, 20% to 25% found once; its top ten account for 13% to 15%. The sample was PBMCs, mostly from graft donor cells, taken 360 days after TCRalphabeta/CD19-depleted stem cell transplant. These receptors all come from a boy in the first two years of life who had a stem cell transplant for acute myeloid leukemia, so the T cells may come from the graft donor.

This clonotype showed up just a few times. The rearrangement joins TRBV5-5 to TRBJ2-3, with 8 positions matching TRBD2. Germline CDR1 is SGHKS and CDR2 is YYEKEE (reference sequence). The CDR3 extends over 15 amino acids. V gave up 3 bases and J gave up 2 bases; unmatched junction bases: 5. The CDR3 protein is CASSSGGHLTDTQYF. CDR3 in DNA: TGTGCCAGCAGCTCGGGGGGGCACCTCACAGATACGCAGTATTTT.

V gene TRBV29-1 combines with J gene TRBJ1-3, with 9 positions matching TRBD1. CDR3 length: 18 residues. After removal of 1 base from V and 1 base from J, the junction contained 11 bases not matched to a gene. Per germline, CDR1 SQVTM and CDR2 ANQGSEA. The CDR3 loop reads CSVEVLPRDRASGNTIYF. CDR3 DNA sequence: TGCAGCGTTGAAGTCCTACCCCGGGACAGGGCTTCTGGAAACACCATATATTTT.

This clonotype has more than one count but fewer than ten. V is TRBV29-1 and J is TRBJ1-2; D not resolved. Trimming removed 0 bases at V and 6 bases at J, with 20 bases between. The length of the CDR3 is 16 residues. The germline gives CDR1 SQVTM, CDR2 ANQGSEA. Written as DNA, the CDR3 is TGCAGCGTTGAAGATGGCCAATATGGGGTTTTCGATGGCTACACCTTC. Translation gives CSVEDGQYGVFDGYTF.

The J gene is TRBJ1-1, the V gene TRBV6-5; D gene unclear. CDR3 length equals 13 residues. V dropped 6 bases and J dropped 1 base, with 9 bases sitting between them. The germline gives CDR1 MNHEY, CDR2 SVGAGI. Written as DNA, the CDR3 is TGTGCCAGCAGATATCGGGCGAACACTGAAGCTTTCTTT. Its translation: CASRYRANTEAFF.

The genes are TRBV7-2 and TRBJ2-5; 12 bases agree with TRBD2. Germline values: CDR1 SGHTA, CDR2 FQGNSA. V was clipped by 5 bases and J by 7 bases; unmatched bases: 8. The CDR3 is made up of 15 amino acids. CDR3 in amino acids: CASSPRLAGEATQYF. The CDR3 DNA reads TGTGCCAGCAGCCCGAGACTAGCGGGGGAGGCGACCCAGTACTTC.

The chain links TRBV2 to TRBJ2-3, with a tentative D call TRBD2 (6 bases). CDR1 and CDR2 (germline): SNHLY, FYNNEI. The CDR3 runs to 18 residues. V lost 0 bases and J 4 bases, leaving 20 bases between the germline ends. This CDR3 is CASSEAIGLQEGADTQYF. The CDR3 DNA reads TGTGCCAGCAGTGAAGCTATAGGGTTACAGGAGGGCGCAGATACGCAGTATTTT.

This clonotype was seen many times. The chain combines TRBV11-2 with TRBJ2-1; D call uncertain. V dropped 5 bases and J dropped 7 bases, with 12 bases sitting between them. CDR1 is SGHAT and CDR2 is FQNNGV in the germline V gene. This CDR3 region has 13 residues. For the CDR3, the DNA is TGTGCCAGCAGCCCTGACCCCGTGAATGAGCAGTTCTTC. Encoded protein: CASSPDPVNEQFF.

This clonotype was counted a few times. The chain couples TRBV4-3 to TRBJ2-4, with 8 bases fitting TRBD1. Germline CDR1 is LGHNA and CDR2 is YSLEER. The V gene end was trimmed by 4 bases and the J gene end by 6 bases; junction bases not matched to a gene: 8. The CDR3 runs to 15 residues. CDR3 amino acids: CASSPTGTGGNIQYF. The CDR3 coding sequence is TGCGCCAGCAGCCCAACCGGGACAGGCGGAAACATTCAGTACTTC.

This clonotype has just a few counts. V is TRBV20-1 and J is TRBJ2-1; TRBD2 is a possible D gene (7 bases). In germline, CDR1 is DFQATT, CDR2 SNEGSKA (reference sequence). Trimming removed 5 bases at V and 2 bases at J, with 19 bases between. The CDR3 has 16 amino acids. CDR3 amino acids: CSALGLGGRTYNEQFF. The CDR3 DNA sequence: TGCAGTGCTCTCGGGCTCGGGGGGCGAACCTACAATGAGCAGTTCTTC.

For this clonotype: A single base separates this from a much larger clone, so it may be a read error. CDR3 protein: CASSSGLAGELFF. CDR3 sequence (DNA): TGTGCCAGCAGTTCCGGACTGGCCGGGGAGCTGTTTTTT. The chain employs TRBV6-6 and TRBJ2-2, with D perhaps matching TRBD2 (5 bases). Trimming cost V 4 bases and J 6 bases, with 9 bases left between them. This CDR3 is 13 amino acids long. Germline values: CDR1 MNHNY, CDR2 SVGAGI (reference sequence).

Ten or more counts support this clonotype. J is TRBJ2-6 and V is TRBV27; D is undetermined. V was shortened by 6 bases and J by 0 bases, with 9 bases between the two germline ends. Germline CDR1 MNHEY, CDR2 SMNVEV (reference sequence). The CDR3 consists of 15 residues. CDR3 sequence (DNA): TGTGCCAGCAGAAGAGGAGTCTCTGGGGCCAACGTCCTGACTTTC. Translating it yields CASRRGVSGANVLTF.

This clonotype was seen more than once but under ten times. The chain links TRBV5-1 to TRBJ2-1; TRBD2 aligns across 7 bases. Germline lookup yields CDR1 SGHRS and CDR2 YFSETQ. With 4 bases clipped from V and 6 bases from J, the junction kept 4 bases outside the gene matches. The CDR3 spans 13 residues. The CDR3 loop is CASSQTSTNEQFF. The CDR3 nucleotides are TGCGCCAGCAGCCAGACTAGCACCAATGAGCAGTTCTTC. Full variable domain (missing parts from reference TRBV5-1 and TRBJ2-1): KAGVTQTPRYLIKTRGQQVTLSCSPISGHRSVSWYQQTPGQGLQFLFEYFSETQRNKGNFPGRFSGRQFSNSRSEMNVSTLELGDSALYLCASSQTSTNEQFFGPGTRLTVL.

This sequence joins TRBV7-9 and TRBJ2-3; 7 bases agree with TRBD1. After removal of 2 bases from V and 6 bases from J, the junction contained 8 bases not matched to a gene. The CDR3 covers 15 residues. Per the germline V gene, CDR1 is SEHNR and CDR2 is FQNEAQ (reference sequence). The chain's CDR3 is CASSLTAGGRDTQYF. The DNA of the CDR3 is TGTGCCAGCAGCTTAACTGCAGGGGGAAGGGATACGCAGTATTTT.

This clonotype was counted many times. V usage is TRBV9 and J usage is TRBJ1-1; no clear D. The CDR3 spans 12 residues. V dropped 3 bases and J dropped 2 bases, with 5 bases sitting between them. The germline V gene has CDR1 SGDLS and CDR2 YYNGEE. CDR3 residues: CASSAGNTEAFF. Here the CDR3 DNA reads TGTGCCAGCAGCGCGGGCAACACTGAAGCTTTCTTT.

V usage is TRBV6-5 and J usage is TRBJ1-1; TRBD1 matches 8 bases. From germline, CDR1 is MNHEY and CDR2 SVGAGI. The CDR3 runs 12 residues. With V trimmed by 11 bases and J by 4 bases, 6 bases remained unmatched. The chain's CDR3 is CAAQGARTEAFF. The CDR3 DNA sequence: TGTGCCGCTCAGGGGGCGCGCACTGAAGCTTTCTTT.

V gene TRBV12-5 combines with J gene TRBJ2-1, with D maybe TRBD2 (6 bases). The germline CDR1 and CDR2 sequences are LGHNT and FRNRAP. Trimming shortened V by 7 bases and J by 5 bases, and 18 bases separated the two germline ends. This CDR3 is 15 amino acids long. The CDR3 reads CASVGGNRRNNEQFF. Written as DNA, the CDR3 is TGTGCTAGTGTTGGAGGGAACAGGCGGAACAATGAGCAGTTCTTC.